The source of this T cell receptor (beta chain) is a study of liver allograft versus peripheral blood T cells. As for the study in general: Repertoires of T cell receptors in transplanted livers were compared with recipients' peripheral blood repertoires.

Trimming took 10 bases from V and 2 from J; bases not matched to a gene: 11. Germline loops: CDR1 LNHDA, CDR2 SQIVND (reference sequence). This CDR3 is 14 amino acids long. Remarks on this clonotype: Antigen unknown.

The study's findings and limits: Liver allograft and peripheral blood T cell receptor repertoires reportedly differed.

TCRdb processed the reads anew with MiXCR; each CDR3 protein has one entry. The top ten hold about 5.8% of the sample, which has 14,000 or so distinct CDR3 sequences, roughly 22% seen once. V is TRBV19 and J is TRBJ2-7; 7 nucleotides align to TRBD1. The receptor's source is a human patient who had a liver transplant. Some T cells may be graft donor cells. CDR3 sequence: CATSWTGKTYEQYF. The DNA for the CDR3 is TGTGCCACCTCCTGGACAGGCAAAACCTACGAGCAGTACTTC.